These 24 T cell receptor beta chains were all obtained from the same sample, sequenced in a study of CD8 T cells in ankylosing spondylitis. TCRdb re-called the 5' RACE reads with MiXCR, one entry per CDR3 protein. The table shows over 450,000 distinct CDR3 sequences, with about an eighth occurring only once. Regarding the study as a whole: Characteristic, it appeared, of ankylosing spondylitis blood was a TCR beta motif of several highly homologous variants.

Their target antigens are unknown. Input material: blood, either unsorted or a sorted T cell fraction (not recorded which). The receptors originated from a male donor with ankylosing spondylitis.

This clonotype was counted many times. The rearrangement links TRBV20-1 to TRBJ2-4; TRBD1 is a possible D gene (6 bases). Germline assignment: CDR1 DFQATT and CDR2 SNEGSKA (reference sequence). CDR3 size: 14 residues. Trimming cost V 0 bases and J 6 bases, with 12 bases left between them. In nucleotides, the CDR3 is TGCAGTGCTAGAGATGTGGGCAGGGGAAACATTCAGTACTTC. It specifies CSARDVGRGNIQYF.

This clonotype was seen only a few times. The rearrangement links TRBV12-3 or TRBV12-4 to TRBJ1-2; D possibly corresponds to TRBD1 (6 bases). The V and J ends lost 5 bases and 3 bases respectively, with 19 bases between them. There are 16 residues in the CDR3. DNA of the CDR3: TGTGCCAGCAGTCACCAAGGCATCGGGGGCGACTATGGCTACACCTTC. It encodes CASSHQGIGGDYGYTF.

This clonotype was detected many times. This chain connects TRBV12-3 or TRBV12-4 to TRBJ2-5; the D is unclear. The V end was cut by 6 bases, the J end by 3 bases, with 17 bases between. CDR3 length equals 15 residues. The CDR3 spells CASSSKRLVKETQYF. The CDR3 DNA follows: TGTGCCAGCAGCTCGAAGCGTCTTGTAAAAGAGACCCAGTACTTC.

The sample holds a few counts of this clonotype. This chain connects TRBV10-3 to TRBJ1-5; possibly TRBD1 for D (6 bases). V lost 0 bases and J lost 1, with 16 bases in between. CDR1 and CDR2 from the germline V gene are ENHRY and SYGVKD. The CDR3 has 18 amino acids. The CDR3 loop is CAISESAGGGWSNQPQHF. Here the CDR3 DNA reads TGTGCCATCAGTGAGTCGGCCGGAGGGGGATGGAGCAATCAGCCCCAGCATTTT.

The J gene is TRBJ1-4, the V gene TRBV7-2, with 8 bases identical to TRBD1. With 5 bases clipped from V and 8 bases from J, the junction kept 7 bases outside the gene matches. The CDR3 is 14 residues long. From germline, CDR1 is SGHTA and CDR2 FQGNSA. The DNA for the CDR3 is TGTGCCAGCAGCCGAAGGACAGGGACGGAAAAACTGTTTTTT. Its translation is CASSRRTGTEKLFF.

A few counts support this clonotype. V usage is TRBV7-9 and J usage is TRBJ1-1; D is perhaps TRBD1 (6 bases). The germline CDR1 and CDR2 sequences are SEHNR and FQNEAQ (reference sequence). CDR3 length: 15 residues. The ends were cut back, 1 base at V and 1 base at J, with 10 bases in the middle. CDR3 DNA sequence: TGTGCCAGCAGCTTAGTCGGGACAACGAACACTGAAGCTTTCTTT. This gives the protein CASSLVGTTNTEAFF.

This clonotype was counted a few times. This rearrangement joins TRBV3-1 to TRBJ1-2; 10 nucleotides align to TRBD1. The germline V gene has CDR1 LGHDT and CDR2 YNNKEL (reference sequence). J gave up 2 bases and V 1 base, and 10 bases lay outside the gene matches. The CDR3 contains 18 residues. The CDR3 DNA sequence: TGTGCCAGCAGCCAAGCTTTTTACCGGGACAGGGGAAACTATGGCTACACCTTC. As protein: CASSQAFYRDRGNYGYTF.

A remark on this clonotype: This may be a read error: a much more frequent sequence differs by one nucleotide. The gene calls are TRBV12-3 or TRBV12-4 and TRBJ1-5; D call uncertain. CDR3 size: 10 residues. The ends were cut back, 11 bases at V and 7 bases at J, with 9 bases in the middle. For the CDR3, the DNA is TGTGCCGGTGGGTTGCAGCCCCAGCATTTT. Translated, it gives CAGGLQPQHF.

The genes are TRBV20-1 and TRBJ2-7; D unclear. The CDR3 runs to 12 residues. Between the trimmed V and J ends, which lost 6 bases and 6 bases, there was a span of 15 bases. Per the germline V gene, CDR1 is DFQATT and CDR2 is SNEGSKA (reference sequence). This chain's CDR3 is CSAPAIASEQYF. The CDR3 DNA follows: TGCAGTGCCCCGGCTATCGCTTCCGAGCAGTACTTC.

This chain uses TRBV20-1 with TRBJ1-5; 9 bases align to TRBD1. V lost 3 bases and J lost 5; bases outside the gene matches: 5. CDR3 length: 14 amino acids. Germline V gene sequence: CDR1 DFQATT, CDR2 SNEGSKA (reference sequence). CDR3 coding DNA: TGCAGTGCTAGTTCTTGGGACAGGGATCAGCCCCAGCATTTT. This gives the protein CSASSWDRDQPQHF.

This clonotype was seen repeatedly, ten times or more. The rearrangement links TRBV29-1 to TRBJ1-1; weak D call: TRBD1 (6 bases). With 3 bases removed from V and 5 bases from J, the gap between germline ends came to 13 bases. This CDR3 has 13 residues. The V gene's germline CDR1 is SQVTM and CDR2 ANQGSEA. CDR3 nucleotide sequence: TGCAGCGTTGATACGGGGGCGCAGACTGAAGCTTTCTTT. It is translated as CSVDTGAQTEAFF.

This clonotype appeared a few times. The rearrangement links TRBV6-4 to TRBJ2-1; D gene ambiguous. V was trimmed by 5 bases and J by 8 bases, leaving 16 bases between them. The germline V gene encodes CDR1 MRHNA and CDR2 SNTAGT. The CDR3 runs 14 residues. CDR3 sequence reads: CASSLSFDKDEQFF. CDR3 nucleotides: TGTGCCAGCAGTCTCTCATTTGATAAGGATGAGCAGTTCTTC.

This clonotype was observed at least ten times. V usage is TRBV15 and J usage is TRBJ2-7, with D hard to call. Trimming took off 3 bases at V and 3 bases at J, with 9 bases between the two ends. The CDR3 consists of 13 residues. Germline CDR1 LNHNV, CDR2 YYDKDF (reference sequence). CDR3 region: CATSRGSDYEQYV. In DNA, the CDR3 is TGTGCCACCAGCAGGGGTTCTGACTACGAGCAGTACGTC.

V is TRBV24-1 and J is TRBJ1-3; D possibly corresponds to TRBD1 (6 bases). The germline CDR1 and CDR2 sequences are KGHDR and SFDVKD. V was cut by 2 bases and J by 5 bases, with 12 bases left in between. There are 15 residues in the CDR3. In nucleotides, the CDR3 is TGTGCCACCAGTGATTCAGGGGCGCGAAGAAACACCATATATTTT. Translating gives CATSDSGARRNTIYF.

As DNA, the CDR3 is TGCAGCGTTGAACATTACAATGAGCAGTTCTTC. It encodes CSVEHYNEQFF. The gene calls are TRBV29-1 and TRBJ2-1; D is uncertain. Germline CDR1 is SQVTM and CDR2 is ANQGSEA. The CDR3 contains 11 residues. Trimming took 2 bases from V and 4 from J, leaving 3 bases between them.

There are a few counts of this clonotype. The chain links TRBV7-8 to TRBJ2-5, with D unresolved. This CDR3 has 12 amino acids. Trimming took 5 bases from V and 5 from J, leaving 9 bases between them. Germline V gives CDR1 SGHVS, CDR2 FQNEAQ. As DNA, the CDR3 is TGTGCCAGCAGCGAACTGACGGAGACCCAGTACTTC. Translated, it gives CASSELTETQYF.

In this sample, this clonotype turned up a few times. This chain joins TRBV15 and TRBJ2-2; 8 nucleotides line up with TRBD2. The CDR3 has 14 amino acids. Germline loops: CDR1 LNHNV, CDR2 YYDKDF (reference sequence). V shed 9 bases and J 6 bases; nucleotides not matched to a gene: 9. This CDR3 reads CATRGSGSAGELFF. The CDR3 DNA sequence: TGTGCCACGAGAGGGAGCGGGAGTGCCGGGGAGCTGTTTTTT.

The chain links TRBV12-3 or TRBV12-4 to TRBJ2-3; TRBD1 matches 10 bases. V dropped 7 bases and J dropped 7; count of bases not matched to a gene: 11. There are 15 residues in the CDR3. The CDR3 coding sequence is TGTGCCAGCAACACCCGGGACAGGGGATTTTATACGCAGTATTTT. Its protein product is CASNTRDRGFYTQYF.

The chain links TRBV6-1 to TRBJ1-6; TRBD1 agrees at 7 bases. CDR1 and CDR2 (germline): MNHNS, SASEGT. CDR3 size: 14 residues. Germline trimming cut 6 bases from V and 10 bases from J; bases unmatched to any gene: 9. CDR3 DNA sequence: TGTGCCAGCAGCCACAGGGGTCTAGGATCACCCCTCCACTTT. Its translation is CASSHRGLGSPLHF.

In nucleotides, the CDR3 is TGTGCCAGCAGCCGTGGGCTAGCGGGAGTAGAGCAGTTCTTC. Encoded protein: CASSRGLAGVEQFF. The chain recombines TRBV7-2 with TRBJ2-1, with 10 bases lining up with TRBD2. Germline CDR1 is SGHTA and CDR2 is FQGNSA. J was trimmed by 10 bases and V by 5 bases; bases with no gene match: 8. This CDR3 is built from 14 residues.

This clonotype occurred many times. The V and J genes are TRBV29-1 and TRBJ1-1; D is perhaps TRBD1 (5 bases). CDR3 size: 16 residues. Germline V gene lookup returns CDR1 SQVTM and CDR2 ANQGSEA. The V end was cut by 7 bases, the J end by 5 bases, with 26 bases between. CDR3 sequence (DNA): TGCAGCGCAAAACTCCGGGCCCAGGGCGTCCGAACTGAAGCTTTCTTT. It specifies CSAKLRAQGVRTEAFF.

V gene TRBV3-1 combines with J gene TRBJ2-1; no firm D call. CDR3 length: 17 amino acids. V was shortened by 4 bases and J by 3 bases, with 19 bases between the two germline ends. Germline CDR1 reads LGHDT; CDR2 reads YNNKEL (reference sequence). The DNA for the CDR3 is TGTGCCAGCAGCCGCGCCGGCGCCAGAGCGCACTACAATGAGCAGTTCTTC. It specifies CASSRAGARAHYNEQFF.

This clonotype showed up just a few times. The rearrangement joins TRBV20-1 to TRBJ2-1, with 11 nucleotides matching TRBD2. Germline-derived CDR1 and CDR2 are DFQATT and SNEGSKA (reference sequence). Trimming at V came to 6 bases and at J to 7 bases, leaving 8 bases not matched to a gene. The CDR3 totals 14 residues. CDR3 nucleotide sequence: TGCAGTGCCGAAACTAGCGGGAGAGGTAATGAGCAGTTCTTC. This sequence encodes CSAETSGRGNEQFF.

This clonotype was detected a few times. The CDR3 reads CSVEGNRGYGYTF. For the CDR3, the DNA is TGCAGCGTTGAAGGAAACAGGGGCTATGGCTACACCTTC. V gene TRBV29-1 combines with J gene TRBJ1-2; the match to TRBD1 covers 7 bases. Germline CDR1 SQVTM, CDR2 ANQGSEA. Trimming cost V 1 base and J 4 bases; bases outside gene matches: 3. This CDR3 region has 13 residues.